The TCR beta chain under discussion was sequenced for a study of T cell responses to AZD1222 COVID-19 vaccine. General study findings and limits: Dominant at 160-218 and 743-854, vaccine-associated CD4 TCRs also spanned spike. Repertoire sampling was restricted to post-peak T cell response timepoints.

The method was immunoSEQ multiplex PCR; TCRdb's version includes in-frame clones alone and lacks a portion of them. The data hold 20,000 to 25,000 clones, with approximately 79% observed a single time. Comments on this clone: Its antigen is not known.

V lost 3 bases to trimming and J lost 12 bases; unmatched junction nucleotides: 3. The CDR3 is 12 residues long. Germline V lookup: CDR1 KGHSH, CDR2 LQKENI. This chain uses TRBV18 with TRBJ2-1; 9 bases fit TRBD2. This clonotype was sampled from an adult in good health. The material sequenced was peripheral blood, taken on day 0 of AZD1222 vaccination. The CDR3 here is CASSPVAGVQFF. The DNA for the CDR3 is TGTGCCAGCTCACCTGTAGCGGGAGTGCAGTTCTTC.